This T cell receptor (beta chain) was observed in a study of a mutant IDH1 vaccine in newly diagnosed glioma. Turning to the study itself: First vaccine doses came 4-6 weeks after radiotherapy alone, or with temozolomide cycles.

Indicated time point: week 5, during vaccination. A 20-mer mutant IDH1 peptide at 300 ug was injected subcutaneously with topical imiquimod. V lost 1 base to trimming and J lost 4 bases; unmatched junction nucleotides: 6. Germline loops: CDR1 SEHNR, CDR2 FQNEAQ (reference sequence). The CDR3 consists of 16 residues. A word on this clone: Its antigen is as yet unknown.

The protocol was immunoSEQ multiplex PCR, while the TCRdb copy is restricted to in-frame clones and leaves out a portion. The table records tens of thousands of clones, around 85% of them present only once. The receptor comes from a man in his forties or fifties with glioma. Some clones in this sample may be carry-over from other donors' samples. The rearrangement links TRBV7-9 to TRBJ1-5, with 8 bases fitting TRBD1. The specimen comprised PBMCs, sampled from a glioma patient whose treatment included an IDH1 peptide vaccine. This chain's CDR3 is CASSLGTGRLNQPQHF. The CDR3 DNA follows: TGTGCCAGCAGCTTAGGGACAGGGAGATTAAATCAGCCCCAGCATTTT.